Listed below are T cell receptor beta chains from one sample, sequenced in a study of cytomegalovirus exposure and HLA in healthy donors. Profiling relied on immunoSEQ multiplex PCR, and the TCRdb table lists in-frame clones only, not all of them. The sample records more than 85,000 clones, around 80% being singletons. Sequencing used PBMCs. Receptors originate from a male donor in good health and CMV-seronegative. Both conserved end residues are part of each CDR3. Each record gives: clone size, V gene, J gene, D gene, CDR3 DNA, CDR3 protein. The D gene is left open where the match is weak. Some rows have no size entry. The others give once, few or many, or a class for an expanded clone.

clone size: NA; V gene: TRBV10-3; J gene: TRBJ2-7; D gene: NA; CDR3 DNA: TGTGCCATCAGTGAGTGGCAGGGGAACTCCTACGAGCAGTACTTC; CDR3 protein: CAISEWQGNSYEQYF
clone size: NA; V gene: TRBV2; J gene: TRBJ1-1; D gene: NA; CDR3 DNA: TGTGCCAGCAGCCCCCTTAGTTTCGGCGGTGTTGAAGCTTTCTTT; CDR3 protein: CASSPLSFGGVEAFF
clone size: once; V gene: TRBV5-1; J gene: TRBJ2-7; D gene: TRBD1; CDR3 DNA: TGCGCCAGCAGCTTGGAACTGACAGGGGGCTCGACCTACGAGCAGTACTTC; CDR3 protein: CASSLELTGGSTYEQYF
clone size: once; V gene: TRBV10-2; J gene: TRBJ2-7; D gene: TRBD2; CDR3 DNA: TGCGCCAGCTTCAAAACGGGACTACCAGGCTACGAGCAGTACTTC; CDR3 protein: CASFKTGLPGYEQYF
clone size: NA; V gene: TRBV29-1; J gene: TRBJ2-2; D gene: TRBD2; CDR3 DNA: TGCAGCTCCGCGGGAGCGAATACCGGGGAGCTGTTTTTT; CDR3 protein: CSSAGANTGELFF
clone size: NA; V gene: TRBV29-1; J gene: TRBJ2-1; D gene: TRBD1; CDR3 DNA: TGCAGCGTGTCTCCACAGGGGAATGAGCAGTTCTTC; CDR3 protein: CSVSPQGNEQFF
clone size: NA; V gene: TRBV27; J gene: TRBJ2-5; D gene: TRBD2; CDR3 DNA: TGTGCCAGCAGTGTCCTCCCGGGGGGCCAAGAGACCCAGTACTTC; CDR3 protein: CASSVLPGGQETQYF
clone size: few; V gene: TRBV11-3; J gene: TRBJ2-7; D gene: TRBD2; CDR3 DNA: TGTGCCAGCAGCTTACCACCTAGCGGGAGTTACGAGCAGTACTTC; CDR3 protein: CASSLPPSGSYEQYF
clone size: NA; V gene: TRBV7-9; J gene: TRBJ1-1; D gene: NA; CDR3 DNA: TGTGCCAGCAGCTTGACAGCCTTGGTGGGCACTGAAGCTTTCTTT; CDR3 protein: CASSLTALVGTEAFF
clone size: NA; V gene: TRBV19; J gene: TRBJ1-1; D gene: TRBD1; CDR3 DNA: TGTGCCAGTAGTATACACCCCGGACAGGCCACCACTGAAGCTTTCTTT; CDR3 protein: CASSIHPGQATTEAFF
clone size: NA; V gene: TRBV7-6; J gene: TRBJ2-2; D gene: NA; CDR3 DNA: TGTGCCAGCAGCTTAGAGGGGGGGTCCGGGGAGCTGTTTTTT; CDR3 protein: CASSLEGGSGELFF
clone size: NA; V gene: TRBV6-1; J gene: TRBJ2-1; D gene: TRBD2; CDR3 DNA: TGTGCCAGCAGTGGAGACCTAGCGGGAGTTAAGGATGAGCAGTTCTTC; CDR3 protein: CASSGDLAGVKDEQFF
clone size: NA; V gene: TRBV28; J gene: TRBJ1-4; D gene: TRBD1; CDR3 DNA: TGTGCCAGCAGATTAACCCCTCCGACAGGGGAGGAAGGTGAAAAACTGTTTTTT; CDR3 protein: CASRLTPPTGEEGEKLFF
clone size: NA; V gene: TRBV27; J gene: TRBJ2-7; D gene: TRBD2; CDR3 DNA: TGTGCCAGCAGTCGGACCGGGACTAGCGGCTTCTATGAGCAGTACTTC; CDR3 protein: CASSRTGTSGFYEQYF
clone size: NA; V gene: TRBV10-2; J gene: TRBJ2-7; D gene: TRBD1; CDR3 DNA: TGCGCCAGCAGTGCGGGACAGCACTACGAGCAGTACTTC; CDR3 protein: CASSAGQHYEQYF
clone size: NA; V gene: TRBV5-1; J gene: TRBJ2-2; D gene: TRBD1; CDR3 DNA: TGCGCCGGCAGCTTGGGACAGACGAACACCGGGGAGCTGTTTTTT; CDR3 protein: CAGSLGQTNTGELFF
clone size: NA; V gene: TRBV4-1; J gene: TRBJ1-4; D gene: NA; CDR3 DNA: TGCGCCAGCAGCCAAGATTGGGCAGGTCTCGGAAAACTGTTTTTT; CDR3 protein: CASSQDWAGLGKLFF
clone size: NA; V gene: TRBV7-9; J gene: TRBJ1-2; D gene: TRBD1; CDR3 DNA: TGTGCCAGCAGCTTAGGGATTCCGGGACAGGGTAGCGGCTACACCTTC; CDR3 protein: CASSLGIPGQGSGYTF
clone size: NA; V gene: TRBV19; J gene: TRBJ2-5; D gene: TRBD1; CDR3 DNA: TGTGCCAGTGCCCCTTCGACAGGGCTACAAGGGACCCAGTACTTC; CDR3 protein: CASAPSTGLQGTQYF
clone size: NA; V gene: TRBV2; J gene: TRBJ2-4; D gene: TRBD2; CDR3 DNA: TGTGCCAGCAGGGACGACGGGACTAGCGGGAAAAACATTCAGTACTTC; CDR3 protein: CASRDDGTSGKNIQYF
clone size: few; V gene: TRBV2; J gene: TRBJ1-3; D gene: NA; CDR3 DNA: TGTGCCAGCTTGGGCCCGTACTCTGGAAACACCATATATTTT; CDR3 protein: CASLGPYSGNTIYF
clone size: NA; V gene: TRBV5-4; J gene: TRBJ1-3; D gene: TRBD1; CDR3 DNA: TGTGCCAGCAGGGCAGGGGGTTTGGGAAACACCATATATTTT; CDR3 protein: CASRAGGLGNTIYF
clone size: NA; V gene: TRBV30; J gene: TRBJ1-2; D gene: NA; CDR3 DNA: TGTGCCTGGAAGGGAGGAGGATATGGCTACACCTTC; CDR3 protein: CAWKGGGYGYTF
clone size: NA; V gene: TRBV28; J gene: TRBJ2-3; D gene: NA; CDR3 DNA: TGTGCCAGCAGCCGGAGCGGGAGCACAGATACGCAGTATTTT; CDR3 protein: CASSRSGSTDTQYF
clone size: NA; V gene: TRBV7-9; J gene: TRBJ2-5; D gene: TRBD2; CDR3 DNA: TGTGCCAGCAGCTCTCTCGGACTAGCGGGAACAAACCAAGAGACCCAGTACTTC; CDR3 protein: CASSSLGLAGTNQETQYF
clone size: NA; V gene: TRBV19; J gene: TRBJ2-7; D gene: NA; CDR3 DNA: TGTGCCAGTGCCAGGGCAGGGAGGTCCTACGAGCAGTACTTC; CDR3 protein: CASARAGRSYEQYF
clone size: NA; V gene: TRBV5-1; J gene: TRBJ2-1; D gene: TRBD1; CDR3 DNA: TGCGCCAGCAGCTTCGTTGGCAGGACAGGGGTCTACAATGAGCAGTTCTTC; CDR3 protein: CASSFVGRTGVYNEQFF
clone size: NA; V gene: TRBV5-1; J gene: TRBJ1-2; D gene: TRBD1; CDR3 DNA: TGCGCCAGCAGCCCGGCGGGCCCCCGAGCCGGGACAGGGTACGGTGGCTACACCTTC; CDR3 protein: CASSPAGPRAGTGYGGYTF
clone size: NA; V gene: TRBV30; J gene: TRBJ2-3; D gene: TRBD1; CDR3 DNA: TGTGCCTGGAGTTACGGGACAGGGATAAGCACAGATACGCAGTATTTT; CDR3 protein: CAWSYGTGISTDTQYF
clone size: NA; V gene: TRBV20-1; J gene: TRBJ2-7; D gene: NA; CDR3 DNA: TGCAGTGCTAGAGCCGAGGAGCAGTACTTC; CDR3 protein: CSARAEEQYF
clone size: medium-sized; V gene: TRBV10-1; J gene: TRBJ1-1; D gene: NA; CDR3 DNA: TGCGCCAGCAGTCTTCGGGCTGAAGCTTTCTTT; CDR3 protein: CASSLRAEAFF
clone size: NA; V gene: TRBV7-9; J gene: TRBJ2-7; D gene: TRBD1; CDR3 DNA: TGTGCCAGCAGCCCGGGACAGCGATCCTACTACGAGCAGTACTTC; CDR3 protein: CASSPGQRSYYEQYF
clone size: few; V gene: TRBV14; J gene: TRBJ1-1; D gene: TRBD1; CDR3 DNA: TGTGCCAGCAGCCAAGTGGCAGGGGGCCGGGGTGGCACTGAAGCTTTCTTT; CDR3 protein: CASSQVAGGRGGTEAFF
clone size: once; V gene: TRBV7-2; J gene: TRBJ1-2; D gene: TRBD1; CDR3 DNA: TGTGCCAGCAGCGCCGGGACAGCTACGTATGGCTACACCTTC; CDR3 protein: CASSAGTATYGYTF
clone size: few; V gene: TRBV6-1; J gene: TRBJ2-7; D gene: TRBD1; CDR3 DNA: TGTGCCAGCAGTGAAGTACCGGGACAGGGGGCTTACGAGCAGTACTTC; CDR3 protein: CASSEVPGQGAYEQYF
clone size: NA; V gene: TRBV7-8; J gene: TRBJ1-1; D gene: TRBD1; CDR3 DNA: TGTGCCAGCCTCCCCGCTGGGACAGTCAACACTGAAGCTTTCTTT; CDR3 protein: CASLPAGTVNTEAFF
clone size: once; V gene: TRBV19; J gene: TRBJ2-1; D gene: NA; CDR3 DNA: TGTGCCAGTAGTCGGGGGTTGGATGAGCAGTTCTTC; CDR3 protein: CASSRGLDEQFF
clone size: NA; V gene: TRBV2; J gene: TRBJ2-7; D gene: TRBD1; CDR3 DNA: TGTGCCAGCAGTGACCCCGGACAGGGCTCCTACGAGCAGTACTTC; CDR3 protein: CASSDPGQGSYEQYF
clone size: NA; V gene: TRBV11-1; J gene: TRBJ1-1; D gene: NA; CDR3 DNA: TGTGCCAGCAGCCGTGGTGGGGCTGGGACTGAAGCTTTCTTT; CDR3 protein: CASSRGGAGTEAFF
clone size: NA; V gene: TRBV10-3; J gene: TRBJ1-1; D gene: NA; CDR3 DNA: TGTGCCATCAGGGTGGCGGACTTACCCCCCATGAACACTGAAGCTTTCTTT; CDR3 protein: CAIRVADLPPMNTEAFF
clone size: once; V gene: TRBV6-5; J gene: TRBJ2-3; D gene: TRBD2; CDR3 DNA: TGTGCCAGCAGTTACGAAGCGGGAGGGTCCCCAGATACGCAGTATTTT; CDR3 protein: CASSYEAGGSPDTQYF
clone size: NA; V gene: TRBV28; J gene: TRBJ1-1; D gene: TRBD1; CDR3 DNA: TGTGCCAGCAGTTTCCAGAGGGGGCTTGCTGAAGCTTTCTTT; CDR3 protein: CASSFQRGLAEAFF
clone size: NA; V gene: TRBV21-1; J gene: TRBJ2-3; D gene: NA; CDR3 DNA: TGTGCCAGCAGGCCGGGGCCGGGACAGGGTGCAGATACGCAGTATTTT; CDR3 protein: CASRPGPGQGADTQYF
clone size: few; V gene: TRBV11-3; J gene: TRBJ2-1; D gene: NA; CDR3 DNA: TGTGCCAGCAGCTTTGTAGCTGGATCCTACAATGAGCAGTTCTTC; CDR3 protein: CASSFVAGSYNEQFF
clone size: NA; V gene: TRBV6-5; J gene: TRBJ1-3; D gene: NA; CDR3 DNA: TGTGCCAGCAGTTACTCGACGGGATCAGGAAACACCATATATTTT; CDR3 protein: CASSYSTGSGNTIYF
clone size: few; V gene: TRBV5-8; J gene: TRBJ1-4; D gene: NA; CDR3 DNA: TGTGCCAGCAGCTTGAGGGGTCATGAAAAACTGTTTTTT; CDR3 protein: CASSLRGHEKLFF
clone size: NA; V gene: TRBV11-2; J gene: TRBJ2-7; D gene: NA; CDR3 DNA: TGTGCCAGCAGCTTAGGAGAGGCCTACGAGCAGTACTTC; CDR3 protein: CASSLGEAYEQYF
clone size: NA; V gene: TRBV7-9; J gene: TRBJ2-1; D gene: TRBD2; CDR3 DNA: TGTGCCAGCAGCTACCCGGGGGGGGAAAACTACAATGAGCAGTTCTTC; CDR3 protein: CASSYPGGENYNEQFF
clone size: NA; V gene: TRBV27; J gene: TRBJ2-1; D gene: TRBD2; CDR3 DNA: TGTGCCAGCAGTTTTTGGACTAGCGGGAGCTCCTACAATGAGCAGTTCTTC; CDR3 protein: CASSFWTSGSSYNEQFF
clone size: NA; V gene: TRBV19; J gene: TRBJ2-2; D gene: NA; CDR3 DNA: TGTGCCAGTAGTATAGCGCCGGGGCGGGGCACCGGGGAGCTGTTTTTT; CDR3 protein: CASSIAPGRGTGELFF
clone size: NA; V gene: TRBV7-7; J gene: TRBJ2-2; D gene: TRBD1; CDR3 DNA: TGTGCCAGCAGCTCGACAGGGTCCGGGGAGCTGTTTTTT; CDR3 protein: CASSSTGSGELFF
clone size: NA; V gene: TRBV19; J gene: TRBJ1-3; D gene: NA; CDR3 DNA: TGTGCCAGTAGTATTTGGCAGGCCTCTGGAAACACCATATATTTT; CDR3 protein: CASSIWQASGNTIYF
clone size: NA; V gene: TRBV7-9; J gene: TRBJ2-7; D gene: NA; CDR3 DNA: TGTGCCAGCAGTCCAGGGGACGCGGGCTACGAGCAGTACTTC; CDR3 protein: CASSPGDAGYEQYF
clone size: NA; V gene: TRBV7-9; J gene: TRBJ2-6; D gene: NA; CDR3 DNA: TGTGCCAGCAGCTTAGCGGGGCGGGGGCATACTGGGGCCAACGTCCTGACTTTC; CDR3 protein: CASSLAGRGHTGANVLTF